Listed below are T cell receptor beta chains from one sample, sequenced in a study of cytomegalovirus exposure and HLA in healthy donors. This table comes from immunoSEQ multiplex PCR, and its TCRdb copy is limited to in-frame clones, with some not included. The profile shows about 140,000 clones, 82% of them singletons. Input material: PBMCs. The receptors originated from a male donor in good health and CMV-seronegative. The CDR3 runs from the conserved cysteine through the conserved F or W. The D gene is left open where the match is weak. Only some rows state a clone size, as once, few, many or a class for expanded clones.

v_gene	abundance	j_gene	d_gene	CDR3aa	CDR3nt
TRBV14	NA	TRBJ2-5	TRBD2	CASSQWGLAEETQYF	TGTGCCAGCAGCCAATGGGGACTAGCGGAAGAGACCCAGTACTTC
TRBV25-1	NA	TRBJ2-5	NA	CASSEGLPETQYF	TGTGCCAGCAGTGAAGGACTCCCGGAGACCCAGTACTTC
TRBV28	NA	TRBJ2-7	TRBD1	CASNSPFRGLTYEQYF	TGTGCCAGCAACTCCCCGTTCAGGGGGTTAACCTACGAGCAGTACTTC
TRBV5-6	NA	TRBJ2-7	NA	CASRTDSYEQYF	TGTGCCAGCAGGACAGACAGCTACGAGCAGTACTTC
TRBV9	NA	TRBJ2-7	NA	CASSVQGGEQYF	TGTGCCAGCAGCGTCCAGGGGGGCGAGCAGTACTTC
TRBV4-2	NA	TRBJ2-1	TRBD2	CASSQVLREGPVEQFF	TGTGCCAGCAGCCAAGTTTTGCGGGAGGGCCCGGTAGAGCAGTTCTTC
TRBV19	few	TRBJ1-1	NA	CASSPGSRILTFF	TGTGCCAGTAGTCCGGGATCCCGAATTCTGACTTTCTTT
TRBV15	few	TRBJ2-7	TRBD1	CATNRDRGIDEQYF	TGTGCCACCAACCGGGACAGGGGGATAGACGAGCAGTACTTC
TRBV10-3	NA	TRBJ2-7	TRBD1	CAISELAGGLGEQYF	TGTGCCATCAGTGAGTTGGCAGGGGGTTTGGGAGAGCAGTACTTC
TRBV5-1	few	TRBJ1-1	NA	CASSLYGENTEAFF	TGCGCCAGCAGCTTGTACGGGGAGAACACTGAAGCTTTCTTT
TRBV4-2	NA	TRBJ2-2	TRBD2	CASSQGPSGVITGELFF	TGTGCCAGCAGCCAAGGGCCTAGCGGCGTGATCACCGGGGAGCTGTTTTTT
TRBV27	once	TRBJ1-1	TRBD1	CASSLGQGYTEAFF	TGTGCCAGCAGTCTGGGACAGGGGTACACTGAAGCTTTCTTT
TRBV15	NA	TRBJ2-7	TRBD2	CATSRALVSGSPRYEQYF	TGTGCCACCAGCAGGGCTTTGGTTAGCGGGAGTCCTCGCTACGAGCAGTACTTC
TRBV4-1	few	TRBJ2-3	NA	CASSQDLGTDTQYF	TGCGCCAGCAGCCAAGATCTCGGCACAGATACGCAGTATTTT
TRBV7-8	NA	TRBJ1-2	NA	CASSLSGTRAILRYGYTF	TGTGCCAGCAGCTTAAGTGGGACAAGGGCAATTCTCCGGTATGGCTACACCTTC
TRBV6-6	NA	TRBJ2-7	TRBD1	CASREQGGNEQYF	TGTGCCAGCAGAGAACAAGGGGGCAACGAGCAGTACTTC